The text below deals with one T cell receptor beta chain. Authors' analysis steps: Estimation of nucleated cell counts was performed using reference gene primer amplification. The protocol was immunoSEQ multiplex PCR, while the TCRdb copy is restricted to in-frame clones and leaves out a portion. D and trimming were read from the DNA, whereas the V and J calls and clone size are those reported in that table. Here the sample spans some 120,000 clones, roughly 90% being singletons. These data are taken from a study of blood T cell repertoires in COVID-19. Study summary: Acute and convalescent COVID-19 specimens originated in the United States, Italy and Spain. PBMCs, B-cell-depleted T cells, or T cells provided the cDNA or gDNA that made up the material.

Looked up from germline, CDR1 is MNHNY and CDR2 is SVGAGI (reference sequence). The CDR3 covers 14 residues. Trimming left V 7 bases short and J 4 bases short, with 13 bases between. The source is a man in his fifties or sixties with acute or convalescent COVID-19. The sequencing input was peripheral blood. This chain links TRBV6-6 with TRBJ2-2; D perhaps matches TRBD2 (5 bases). CDR3 protein: CASTLGSGTGELFF. The DNA for the CDR3 is TGTGCCAGCACCTTAGGGAGCGGCACCGGGGAGCTGTTTTTT.